The 15 T cell receptor beta chains given below trace back to one sample, sequenced in a study of shared clonotypes between healthy human individuals. TCRdb keeps only in-frame clones here, not all; method: immunoSEQ multiplex PCR. This table has about 1.5 million clones, roughly 98% appearing once. Material: naive CD4+ T cells sorted from blood. Subset specified: CD45RA+ positively selected. The receptors come from a man between 25 and 39 years old in good health.

The V and J genes are TRBV4-1 and TRBJ1-3; D gene uncertain. Germline V gives CDR1 MGHRA, CDR2 YSYEKL. Trimming shortened V by 2 bases and J by 6 bases, and 14 bases separated the two germline ends. The CDR3 consists of 15 residues. The CDR3: CASSQLGLGKNTIYF. The CDR3 DNA reads TGCGCCAGCAGCCAACTTGGCCTAGGAAAAAACACCATATATTTT.

This chain joins TRBV18 and TRBJ1-5; 10 positions agree with TRBD1. The V segment lost 3 bases and the J segment 7 bases; nucleotides outside the gene matches: 9. Germline loops: CDR1 KGHSH, CDR2 LQKENI. There are 16 residues in the CDR3. Here the CDR3 DNA reads TGTGCCAGCTCACCGATGGCCGGGACAGGGGTCCAGCCCCAGCATTTT. Translating it yields CASSPMAGTGVQPQHF.

This chain connects TRBV4-2 to TRBJ1-1, with D unclear. This CDR3 region has 15 residues. Per the germline V gene, CDR1 is LGHNA and CDR2 is YNFKEQ. The V and J ends lost 4 bases and 3 bases respectively, with 15 bases between them. DNA of the CDR3: TGTGCCAGCAGCCGCAGCGAGGTTCTGGACACTGAAGCTTTCTTT. It encodes CASSRSEVLDTEAFF.

This chain joins TRBV5-1 and TRBJ2-7, with a tentative D call TRBD1 (6 bases). Germline CDR1 and CDR2: SGHRS and YFSETQ. This CDR3 has 14 residues. V shed 3 bases and J shed 7 bases, with 17 bases lying between them. DNA of the CDR3: TGCGCCAGCAGCTCGCGAACAGGGCCTGGGGAGCAGTACTTC. As protein: CASSSRTGPGEQYF.

This chain connects TRBV7-9 to TRBJ2-2; TRBD1 matches 11 bases. This CDR3 comprises 18 residues. Germline values: CDR1 SEHNR, CDR2 FQNEAQ (reference sequence). V gave up 2 bases and J gave up 5 bases; unmatched junction bases: 10. The CDR3 spells CASSLTRSGTGGTGELFF. CDR3 bases: TGTGCCAGCAGCTTAACCCGGTCCGGGACAGGGGGAACCGGGGAGCTGTTTTTT. Combining the CDR3 with reference TRBV7-9 and TRBJ2-2 gives the whole variable domain DTGVSQNPRHKITKRGQNVTFRCDPISEHNRLYWYRQTLGQGPEFLTYFQNEAQLEKSRLLSDRFSAERPKGSFSTLEIQRTEQGDSAMYLCASSLTRSGTGGTGELFFGEGSRLTVL.

This sequence joins TRBV5-4 and TRBJ2-1; D might be TRBD1 (5 bases). Trimming took off 1 base at V and 5 bases at J, with 10 bases between the two ends. Germline-derived CDR1 and CDR2 are SGHNT and YYREEE (reference sequence). The CDR3 is made up of 14 amino acids. The CDR3 DNA is TGTGCCAGCAGCTTGATGGGGCAAAACAATGAGCAGTTCTTC. Translation gives CASSLMGQNNEQFF.

The chain employs TRBV2 and TRBJ2-1, with D perhaps TRBD2 (6 bases). Germline-derived CDR1 and CDR2 are SNHLY and FYNNEI. The CDR3 sequence is 13 residues long. V shed 4 bases and J shed 7 bases, with 11 bases lying between them. CDR3 loop: CASSGRGENEQFF. The CDR3 nucleotides are TGTGCCAGCAGTGGGAGGGGTGAAAATGAGCAGTTCTTC.

The rearrangement links TRBV5-5 to TRBJ2-7; 8 bases agree with TRBD1. The V gene's germline CDR1 is SGHKS and CDR2 YYEKEE (reference sequence). Trimming cost V 5 bases and J 1 base; bases outside gene matches: 8. The CDR3 extends over 15 amino acids. In DNA form, the CDR3 reads TGTGCCAGCAGACTCACCGGGACAGGATCCTACGAGCAGTACTTC. Protein product: CASRLTGTGSYEQYF.

The chain links TRBV7-2 to TRBJ1-3, with 8 bases lining up with TRBD1. The CDR3 loop spans 16 amino acids. V dropped 4 bases and J dropped 3; count of bases not matched to a gene: 8. Germline V gene data show CDR1 as SGHTA and CDR2 as FQGNSA. Written as DNA, the CDR3 is TGTGCCAGCAGCTCTCGGACAGGGAGAATTGGAAACACCATATATTTT. Translation gives CASSSRTGRIGNTIYF.

The genes are TRBV9 and TRBJ2-2; D is unclear. Germline V gene data show CDR1 as SGDLS and CDR2 as YYNGEE. The ends were cut back, 0 bases at V and 4 bases at J, with 4 bases in the middle. The CDR3 runs 13 residues. The CDR3 spells CASSVGATGELFF. The CDR3 nucleotides read TGTGCCAGCAGCGTAGGTGCCACCGGGGAGCTGTTTTTT.

The chain couples TRBV4-1 to TRBJ2-5; 12 nucleotides line up with TRBD2. The CDR3 contains 15 residues. Germline CDR1 and CDR2: MGHRA and YSYEKL. Trimming removed 6 bases from V and 2 bases from J; junction bases left unmatched: 4. In DNA form, the CDR3 reads TGCGCCAGCAGGTCGGGACTAGCGGGTCAAGAGACCCAGTACTTC. Translation gives CASRSGLAGQETQYF.

CDR3 nucleotides: TGTGCCAGCAGCCCAGGGACAGATAATCAGCCCCAGCATTTT. It specifies CASSPGTDNQPQHF. The rearrangement joins TRBV7-8 to TRBJ1-5; TRBD1 agrees at 7 bases. Looked up from germline, CDR1 is SGHVS and CDR2 is FQNEAQ. V gave up 5 bases and J gave up 4 bases; unmatched junction bases: 5. CDR3 length: 14 residues.

A single count supports this clone. Other nucleotide sequences in the sample specify the same CDR3. The chain recombines TRBV11-3 with TRBJ2-3, with D uncertain. Deletions cut 1 base from V and 1 base from J, with 6 bases between. The germline V gene encodes CDR1 SGHNT and CDR2 YENEEA. This CDR3 has 14 residues. CDR3 DNA sequence: TGTGCCAGCAGCTTAGCCCCAGGCACAGATACGCAGTATTTT. It encodes CASSLAPGTDTQYF.

V gene TRBV27 combines with J gene TRBJ2-1, with TRBD2 as a possible D gene (6 bases). V gave up 2 bases and J gave up 6 bases, with 17 bases separating them. Germline CDR1 MNHEY, CDR2 SMNVEV (reference sequence). The CDR3 totals 16 residues. The CDR3 DNA sequence: TGTGCCAGCAGTTTACTAGGCGGGGCCAGAGCCAATGAGCAGTTCTTC. The encoded protein is CASSLLGGARANEQFF.

As concerns this clone: Other DNA sequences within the sample encode an identical CDR3. The chain joins TRBV5-1 to TRBJ2-1; D is possibly TRBD1 or TRBD2 (5 bases each). Trimming removed 1 base from V and 4 bases from J, with 9 bases in between. This CDR3 is 14 amino acids long. CDR1 is SGHRS, CDR2 YFSETQ, per germline. Here the CDR3 DNA reads TGCGCCAGCAGCTTGAGGGACCAATACAATGAGCAGTTCTTC. The encoded protein is CASSLRDQYNEQFF.